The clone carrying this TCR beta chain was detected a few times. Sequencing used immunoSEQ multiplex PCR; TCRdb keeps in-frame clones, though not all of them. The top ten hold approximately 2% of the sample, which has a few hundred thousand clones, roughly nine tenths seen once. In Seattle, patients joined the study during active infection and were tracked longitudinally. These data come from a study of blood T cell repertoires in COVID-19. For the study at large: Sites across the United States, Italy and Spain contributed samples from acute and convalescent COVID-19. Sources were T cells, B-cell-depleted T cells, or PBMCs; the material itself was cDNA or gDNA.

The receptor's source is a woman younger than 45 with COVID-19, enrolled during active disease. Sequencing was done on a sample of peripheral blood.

This CDR3 is CASSLTPFSNEQFF. CDR3 nucleotide sequence: TGTGCCAGCAGCTTAACCCCTTTTAGCAATGAGCAGTTCTTC. The chain carries TRBV7-8 and TRBJ2-1; no firm D call. The CDR3 has 14 residues. Germline V gene lookup returns CDR1 SGHVS and CDR2 FQNEAQ. The ends were cut back, 2 bases at V and 6 bases at J, with 11 bases in the middle.